A selection of T cell receptor beta chains follows, all from one sample in a study of blood T cells in healthy people across ages. TCRdb fed the 5' RACE reads into MiXCR, producing one record per CDR3 protein. Here the sample spans under 2,000,000 distinct CDR3 sequences, around 50% being singletons. The sequenced sample was blood. The receptors derive from a woman between 40 and 50 years old in good health. Both conserved end residues are trimmed from each CDR3. The size field is filled for only some rows; it gives once, few, many or a size class.

size: .; J: TRBJ2-5; V: TRBV20-1; CDR3: SAGFGETQY
size: few; J: TRBJ2-3; V: TRBV7-2; CDR3: ASSDVRDSTDTQY
size: .; J: TRBJ1-1; V: TRBV3-1; CDR3: ASSLPGVAF
size: .; J: TRBJ2-5; V: TRBV29-1; CDR3: SVEAGAGGSNEQY
size: few; J: TRBJ1-4; V: TRBV7-2; CDR3: ASSMTGRGEKLF
size: .; J: .; V: TRBV4-1; CDR3: ASSQDPGGLGYEQY
size: .; J: TRBJ2-5; V: TRBV7-9; CDR3: ASSLFPARALETQY
size: .; J: TRBJ2-3; V: TRBV27; CDR3: ASRGHTQY
size: .; J: TRBJ1-4; V: TRBV7-2; CDR3: ASSRQATTNEKLF
size: few; J: TRBJ1-2; V: TRBV25-1; CDR3: ASSATLGAGDYGYT
size: .; J: TRBJ2-7; V: TRBV4-2; CDR3: ASSQDSWAGRPYEQY
size: .; J: TRBJ2-7; V: TRBV20-1; CDR3: SARLGTDFYEQY
size: .; J: TRBJ2-5; V: TRBV7-2; CDR3: ASTTRGPTETQY
size: .; J: TRBJ2-4; V: TRBV20-1; CDR3: SAIDKSKNIQY
size: .; J: .; V: TRBV7-2; CDR3: ASSLGAGGQVTQY
size: .; J: TRBJ2-7; V: TRBV28; CDR3: ASSPLRVYEQY
size: .; J: TRBJ2-1; V: TRBV7-9; CDR3: ASSQTRAGSSYNEQF
size: .; J: TRBJ1-2; V: TRBV20-1; CDR3: SARQGSGGYT
size: .; J: TRBJ2-2; V: TRBV29-1; CDR3: SVYTGTNTGELF
size: .; J: TRBJ1-2; V: TRBV9; CDR3: ASSPMGGYYGYT
size: few; J: TRBJ2-3; V: TRBV6-1; CDR3: ASSKGGLAGGPLTDTQY
size: .; J: TRBJ2-1; V: TRBV10-3; CDR3: AITGSYNEQF
size: .; J: TRBJ2-7; V: TRBV7-6; CDR3: AGSVLHRGEQY
size: .; J: TRBJ2-3; V: TRBV5-1; CDR3: ASLQRDFSTDTQY
size: .; J: TRBJ2-6; V: TRBV5-1; CDR3: ASSTGGTATGANVLT
size: few; J: TRBJ2-3; V: TRBV6-5; CDR3: ASSYRGTRESTDTQY
size: .; J: TRBJ2-1; V: TRBV20-1; CDR3: SARAGAGAYYNEQF
size: .; J: TRBJ1-2; V: TRBV12-3/TRBV12-4; CDR3: ASSFSPTGYGYT
size: .; J: TRBJ2-3; V: TRBV7-2; CDR3: ASSASITYETDTQY
size: few; J: TRBJ2-5; V: TRBV7-2; CDR3: ASSLVAQGETQY
size: .; J: TRBJ1-1; V: TRBV12-3/TRBV12-4; CDR3: ASSLMGRSNTEAF
size: .; J: TRBJ1-1; V: TRBV5-5; CDR3: ASAAGGTEAF
size: .; J: TRBJ2-7; V: TRBV20-1; CDR3: SANDPRGPLYEQY
size: once; J: TRBJ1-2; V: TRBV12-3/TRBV12-4; CDR3: ASRHLSGDRGYT
size: few; J: TRBJ2-1; V: TRBV9; CDR3: ASSGTQGFPYNEQF
size: few; J: .; V: TRBV20-1; CDR3: SALSPGTGGYEQY
size: .; J: .; V: TRBV4-1; CDR3: ASSLRLAVTYNEQY
size: .; J: TRBJ1-1; V: TRBV7-9; CDR3: ASSTRREEEAF
size: .; J: TRBJ2-4; V: TRBV28; CDR3: ASSLIGLAKNIQY
size: .; J: TRBJ2-5; V: TRBV27; CDR3: ACRLAGGAQETQY
size: .; J: TRBJ2-7; V: TRBV18; CDR3: ASSQGEGTDSYEQY
size: few; J: TRBJ2-4; V: TRBV9; CDR3: ASILTGAVEAKNIQY
size: .; J: TRBJ1-6; V: TRBV9; CDR3: ASRYDAGQGGSPLH
size: few; J: TRBJ2-1; V: TRBV29-1; CDR3: SSKRAAYNEQF
size: .; J: TRBJ2-1; V: TRBV12-3/TRBV12-4; CDR3: ASRLTSGSSDEQF
size: .; J: TRBJ2-5; V: TRBV18; CDR3: ASSPQPERETQY
size: .; J: TRBJ2-7; V: TRBV6-6; CDR3: ASSPGRRDEQY
size: .; J: TRBJ1-4; V: TRBV20-1; CDR3: SASYKPATNEKLF
size: .; J: TRBJ1-5; V: TRBV20-1; CDR3: SAMGQYNQPQH
size: .; J: TRBJ1-1; V: TRBV25-1; CDR3: ASTGLVPEAF
size: few; J: TRBJ2-3; V: TRBV5-1; CDR3: ASSNTGHPDTDTQY
size: .; J: TRBJ1-2; V: TRBV20-1; CDR3: SAEKQGSGYT
size: .; J: TRBJ2-3; V: TRBV4-1; CDR3: ASSQGDPAGSTDTQY
size: .; J: .; V: TRBV20-1; CDR3: SARFSGSQETQY
size: once; J: TRBJ1-4; V: TRBV12-3/TRBV12-4; CDR3: ASSPRPPPEEKLF
size: .; J: TRBJ2-7; V: TRBV12-3/TRBV12-4; CDR3: ASSPNWGSSSYEQY